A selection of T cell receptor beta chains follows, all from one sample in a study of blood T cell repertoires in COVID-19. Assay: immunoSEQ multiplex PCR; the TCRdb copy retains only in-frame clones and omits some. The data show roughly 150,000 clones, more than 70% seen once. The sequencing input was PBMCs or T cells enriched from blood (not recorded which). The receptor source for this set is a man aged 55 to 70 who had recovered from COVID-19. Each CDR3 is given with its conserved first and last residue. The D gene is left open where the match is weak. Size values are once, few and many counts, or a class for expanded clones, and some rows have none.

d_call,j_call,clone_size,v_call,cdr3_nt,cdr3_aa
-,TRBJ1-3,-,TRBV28,TGTGCCAGCAGTTCACCGAGCAGGGGACCTGGAAACACCATATATTTT,CASSSPSRGPGNTIYF
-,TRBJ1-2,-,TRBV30,TGTGCCTGGAGTGTACACAGCTATGGCTACACCTTC,CAWSVHSYGYTF
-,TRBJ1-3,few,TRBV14,TGTGCCAGCAGCCGGCCCCCAGGAAACACCATATATTTT,CASSRPPGNTIYF
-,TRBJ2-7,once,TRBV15,TGTGCCACCAGCGTCCTGCGGGCCAAGGACGAGCAGTACTTC,CATSVLRAKDEQYF
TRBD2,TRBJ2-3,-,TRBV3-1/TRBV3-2,TGTGCCAGCAGCCTTAGAGCGGCGGGAGGATCAGATACGCAGTATTTT,CASSLRAAGGSDTQYF
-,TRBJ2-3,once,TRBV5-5,TGTGCCAGCAGCTTGGACAGTCTACAGGATACGCAGTATTTT,CASSLDSLQDTQYF
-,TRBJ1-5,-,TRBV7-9,TGTGCCAGCAGCCTGGGCGTCGGCAATCAGCCCCAGCATTTT,CASSLGVGNQPQHF
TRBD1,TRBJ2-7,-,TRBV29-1,TGCAGCGTTGCAGGGGACAGCTCCTACGAGCAGTACTTC,CSVAGDSSYEQYF
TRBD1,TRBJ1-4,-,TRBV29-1,TGCAGCGTTGAAGATCGCAGGGGACAGCCGCCGTCTAATGAAAAACTGTTTTTT,CSVEDRRGQPPSNEKLFF
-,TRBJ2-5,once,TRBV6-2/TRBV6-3,TGTGCCAGCAGCGAAACTAGTTATGAGACCCAGTACTTC,CASSETSYETQYF
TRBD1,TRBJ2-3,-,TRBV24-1,TGTGCCACCAGCGGGACAGTCACAGATACGCAGTATTTT,CATSGTVTDTQYF
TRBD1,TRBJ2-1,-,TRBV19,TGTGCCAGTAGTAGGGGACAGAACAATGAGCAGTTCTTC,CASSRGQNNEQFF
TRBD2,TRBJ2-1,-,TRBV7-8,TGTGCCAGCAGCCCTAGACTAGCGGGAGAATACAATGAGCAGTTCTTC,CASSPRLAGEYNEQFF
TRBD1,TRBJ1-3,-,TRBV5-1,TGCGCCAGCAGCTTGGCCGACAGGGGGCTTGGAAACACCATATATTTT,CASSLADRGLGNTIYF
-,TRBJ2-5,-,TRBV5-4,TGTGCCAGCAGGGGGCGTGGTGGAGCAGTCCAAGAGACCCAGTACTTC,CASRGRGGAVQETQYF
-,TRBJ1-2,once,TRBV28,TGTGCCAGCAGTGCCCTTAGAGGCTACACCTTC,CASSALRGYTF
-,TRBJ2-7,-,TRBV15,TGTGCCACCAGCAGAGATTTGAGAGGTGGGCAGTACTTC,CATSRDLRGGQYF
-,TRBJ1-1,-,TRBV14,TGTGCCAGCAGCCCAGTGAACACTGAAGCTTTCTTT,CASSPVNTEAFF
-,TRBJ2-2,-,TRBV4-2,TGTGCCAGCAGCCACTTAACCGGGGAGCTGTTTTTT,CASSHLTGELFF
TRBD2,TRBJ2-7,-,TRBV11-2,TGTGCCAGCAGAAGCAGCGGGAGGTCCAAAACCTACGAGCAGTACTTC,CASRSSGRSKTYEQYF
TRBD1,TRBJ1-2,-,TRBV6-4,TGTGCCAGCAGTGAGGCCGGACAGGGCTTCTATGGCTACACCTTC,CASSEAGQGFYGYTF
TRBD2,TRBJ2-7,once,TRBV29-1,TGCAGCGTTCGACTAGCGGAGGACGAGCAGTACTTC,CSVRLAEDEQYF
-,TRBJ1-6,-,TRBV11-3,TGTGCCAGCAGCACAAGTCCTAATTCACCCCTCCACTTT,CASSTSPNSPLHF
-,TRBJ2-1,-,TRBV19,TGTGCCAGTAGTACCCCCGGGACACGCAATGAGCAGTTCTTC,CASSTPGTRNEQFF